These T cell receptor beta chains were read from a single sample in a study of regulatory T cells in long-lasting Graves disease. MiXCR, applied by TCRdb to the multiplex PCR reads, yields one record per CDR3 protein. The sample gives hundreds of thousands of distinct CDR3 sequences, about 15% of which show up once; about 25% is in the top ten. Separately, the same data were catalogued under a study of T cells in Graves' hyperthyroidism and ophthalmopathy.

The starting material was peripheral blood mononuclear cells (PBMCs), obtained at new diagnosis, from a patient treated with antithyroid drugs. The receptors were gathered from a woman aged 40 to 65 with Graves disease. Each CDR3 is given with its conserved first and last residue. The D gene is left open where the match is weak. Clone size is given for some rows only: seen once, a few or many times, or a class if the clone is expanded.

j_gene | d_gene | v_gene | abundance | CDR3nt | CDR3aa
TRBJ2-2 | - | TRBV5-1 | - | TGCGCCAGCAGCCCTTCTACGCCCCTCGGGGAGCTGTTTTTT | CASSPSTPLGELFF
TRBJ1-3 | - | TRBV20-1 | few | TGCAGTGCTAGAGATCGGGAAGGGACAAGTTCTCGAGACACCATATATTTT | CSARDREGTSSRDTIYF
TRBJ2-2 | - | TRBV5-1 | few | TGCGCCAGCAGCTTGGACCCAACCGGGGAGCTGTTTTTT | CASSLDPTGELFF
TRBJ2-5 | - | TRBV19 | - | TGTGCCAGTAGTATAAATTTCCCCCTCCAGGGAACGCGGGAGACCCAGTACTTC | CASSINFPLQGTRETQYF
TRBJ2-7 | TRBD1 | TRBV13 | - | TGTGCCAGCAGCTTAGGCGGACAGGAGGCTTCCTACGAGCAGTACTTC | CASSLGGQEASYEQYF
TRBJ1-5 | TRBD1 | TRBV2 | many | TGTGCCAGCAGCGCAGGACAGGTTAGCAATCAGCCCCAGCATTTT | CASSAGQVSNQPQHF
TRBJ1-1 | - | TRBV5-1 | - | TGTGCCAGCAGCTTGGAAGGCAGGGGACAAGCTTTCTTT | CASSLEGRGQAFF
TRBJ2-4 | - | TRBV12-3/TRBV12-4 | - | TGTGCCAGCAGTTTAACAGGGATGAAAAGCATTCAGTACTTC | CASSLTGMKSIQYF
TRBJ2-7 | - | TRBV6-1 | few | TGTGCCAGCAGTGAGGAGCTGGCCTACGAGCAGTACTTC | CASSEELAYEQYF
TRBJ1-2 | TRBD1 | TRBV7-6 | - | TGTGCCAGCAGCTCGTTACAGGGGGAGGCGTATGGCTACACCTTC | CASSSLQGEAYGYTF
TRBJ1-4 | - | TRBV6-1 | few | TGTGCCAGCAGTCGGGACTTTGAGGTTTCAACTAATGAAAAACTGTTTTTT | CASSRDFEVSTNEKLFF
TRBJ1-1 | - | TRBV29-1 | many | TGCAGCGTTGAAGATGCCAGGGTCCCTGAAGCTTTCTTT | CSVEDARVPEAFF
TRBJ1-2 | - | TRBV29-1 | few | TGCAGCGTTGAAGATGGGGAGGACTATGGCTACACCTTC | CSVEDGEDYGYTF
TRBJ2-5 | TRBD2 | TRBV7-3 | many | TGTGCCAGCAGCCGCGGACTAGCGGGGGCCCAGTACCAAGAGACCCAGTACTTC | CASSRGLAGAQYQETQYF
TRBJ2-7 | - | TRBV5-1 | few | TGCGCCAGCGGATCTGGCGAGCAGTACTTC | CASGSGEQYF
TRBJ1-6 | - | TRBV3-1 | - | TGTGCCAGCAGCCGAGATCCGGCAGGGGCTAATTCACCCCTCCACTTT | CASSRDPAGANSPLHF
TRBJ2-1 | - | TRBV6-1 | - | TGTGCCAGCAGTGATACCTCGGGATTCCCCGGCAATGAGCAGTTCTTC | CASSDTSGFPGNEQFF
TRBJ1-2 | - | TRBV2 | many | TGTGCCAGTTGTGATTTAGGGGCCCCAACGACTCTCTATGGCTACACCTTC | CASCDLGAPTTLYGYTF
TRBJ1-1 | - | TRBV12-5 | many | TGTGCTAGTGCCGACCCCGGGGAAGGCACTGAAGCTTTCTTT | CASADPGEGTEAFF
TRBJ2-4 | - | TRBV9 | - | TGTGCCAGCAGCGAGGACAGTCCCCTAGCCAAAAACATTCAGTACTTC | CASSEDSPLAKNIQYF
TRBJ2-3 | TRBD1 | TRBV5-4 | - | TGTGCCAGCAGCACGAACAGGGGAGCTACGCAGTATTTT | CASSTNRGATQYF
TRBJ2-1 | - | TRBV20-1 | many | TGCAGTGCTAGAGATCCGACTACCCAAGCGGTCCATGAGCAGTTCTTC | CSARDPTTQAVHEQFF
TRBJ2-5 | - | TRBV19 | - | TGTGCCAGTAGTATAGGTACCAGAGAGACCCAGTACTTC | CASSIGTRETQYF
TRBJ1-1 | - | TRBV29-1 | many | TGCAGCGCCACGGGCCAAGAGAACACTGAAGCTTTCTTT | CSATGQENTEAFF
TRBJ1-1 | - | TRBV20-1 | few | TGCAGTGCTAGACCCGCCCCCTGGCCCACGGCTGAAGCTTTCTTT | CSARPAPWPTAEAFF
TRBJ1-1 | - | TRBV19 | few | TGTGCCAGTACCGACTTAGCACGCCTCCGAGATGAAGCTTTCTTT | CASTDLARLRDEAFF
TRBJ2-7 | - | TRBV19 | few | TGTGCCAGTAGCCTTAGTAGCGGAGACTCCTACGAGCAGTACTTC | CASSLSSGDSYEQYF
TRBJ2-1 | TRBD2 | TRBV20-1 | many | TGCAGTGCTAGAGGGCCCCGGACTAGCGGGGGGAACAATGAGCAGTTCTTC | CSARGPRTSGGNNEQFF